The 2 T cell receptor beta chains presented below share a single source sample, sequenced in a study of tumor-infiltrating lymphocytes in localized non-small cell lung cancer. Assay: immunoSEQ multiplex PCR; the TCRdb copy retains only in-frame clones and omits some. Of over 15,000 clones detected, 45% appear once; the ten largest clones hold about 15%. The sample comprised lung tumor tissue. Source of these receptors: a human donor with non-small cell lung cancer.

This clone was counted between two and nine times. The chain links TRBV13 to TRBJ1-1; the D gene is possibly TRBD1 (5 bases). The V and J ends lost 1 base and 4 bases respectively, with 16 bases between them. The CDR3 totals 16 residues. CDR1 and CDR2 from the germline V gene are PRHDT and FYEKMQ (reference sequence). This chain's CDR3 is CASSLEIQGGGTEAFF. The CDR3 region has the DNA TGTGCCAGCAGCTTAGAGATTCAGGGTGGGGGCACTGAAGCTTTCTTT.

This clone was picked up a small number of times. This chain connects TRBV28 to TRBJ1-1; D is unclear. CDR1 and CDR2 from the germline V gene are MDHEN and SYDVKM. The V gene lost 8 bases and the J gene lost 3 bases, with 13 bases spanning the gap. The CDR3 spans 13 residues. The chain's CDR3 is CASLRQFHTEAFF. The CDR3 coding sequence is TGTGCCAGCCTTAGGCAGTTCCACACTGAAGCTTTCTTT.